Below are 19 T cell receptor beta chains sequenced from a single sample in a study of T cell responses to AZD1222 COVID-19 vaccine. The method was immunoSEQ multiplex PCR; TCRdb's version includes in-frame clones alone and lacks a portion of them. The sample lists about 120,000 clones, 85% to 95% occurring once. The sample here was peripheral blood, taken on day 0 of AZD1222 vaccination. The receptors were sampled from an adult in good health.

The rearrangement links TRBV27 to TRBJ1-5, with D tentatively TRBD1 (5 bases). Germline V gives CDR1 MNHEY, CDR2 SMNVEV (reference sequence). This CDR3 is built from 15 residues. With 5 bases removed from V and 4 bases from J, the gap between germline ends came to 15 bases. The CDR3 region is CASSALQGRNQPQHF. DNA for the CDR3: TGTGCCAGCAGTGCCCTTCAGGGACGGAATCAGCCCCAGCATTTT.

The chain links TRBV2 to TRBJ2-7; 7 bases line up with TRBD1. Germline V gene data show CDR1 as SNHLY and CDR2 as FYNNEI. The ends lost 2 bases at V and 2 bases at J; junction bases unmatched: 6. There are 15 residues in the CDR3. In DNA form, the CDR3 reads TGTGCCAGCAGTGAACTGAGGGGGCTAACCTACGAGCAGTACTTC. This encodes CASSELRGLTYEQYF.

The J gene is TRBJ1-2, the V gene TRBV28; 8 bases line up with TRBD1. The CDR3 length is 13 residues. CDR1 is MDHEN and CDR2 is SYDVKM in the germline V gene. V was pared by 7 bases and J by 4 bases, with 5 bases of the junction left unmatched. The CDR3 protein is CASIWGTGYGYTF. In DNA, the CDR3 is TGTGCCAGCATCTGGGGGACAGGCTATGGCTACACCTTC.

The CDR3 coding sequence is TGTGCCAGCAGCCCATTCCGGGACAGGGAGCGTGGCTACACCTTC. Protein product: CASSPFRDRERGYTF. V usage is TRBV7-9 and J usage is TRBJ1-2; 9 bases fit TRBD1. Germline trimming cut 5 bases from V and 7 bases from J; bases unmatched to any gene: 11. CDR1 is SEHNR, CDR2 FQNEAQ, per germline (reference sequence). The CDR3 has 15 amino acids.

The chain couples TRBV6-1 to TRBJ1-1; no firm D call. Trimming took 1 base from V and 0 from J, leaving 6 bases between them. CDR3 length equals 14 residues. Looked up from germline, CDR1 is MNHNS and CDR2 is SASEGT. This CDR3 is CASSEGAVNTEAFF. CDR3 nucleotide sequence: TGTGCCAGCAGTGAAGGGGCAGTGAACACTGAAGCTTTCTTT.

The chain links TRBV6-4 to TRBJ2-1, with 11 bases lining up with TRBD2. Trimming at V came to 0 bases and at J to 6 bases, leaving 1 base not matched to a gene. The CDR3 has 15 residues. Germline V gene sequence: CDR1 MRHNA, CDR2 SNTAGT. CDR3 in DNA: TGTGCCAGCAGTGACTCTAGCGGGGGGGCCAATGAGCAGTTCTTC. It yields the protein CASSDSSGGANEQFF.

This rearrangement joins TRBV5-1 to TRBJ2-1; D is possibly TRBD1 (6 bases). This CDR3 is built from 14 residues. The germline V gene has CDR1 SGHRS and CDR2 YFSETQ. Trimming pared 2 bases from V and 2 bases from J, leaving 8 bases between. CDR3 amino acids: CASSFGDTYNEQFF. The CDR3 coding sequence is TGCGCCAGCAGCTTTGGGGACACCTACAATGAGCAGTTCTTC.

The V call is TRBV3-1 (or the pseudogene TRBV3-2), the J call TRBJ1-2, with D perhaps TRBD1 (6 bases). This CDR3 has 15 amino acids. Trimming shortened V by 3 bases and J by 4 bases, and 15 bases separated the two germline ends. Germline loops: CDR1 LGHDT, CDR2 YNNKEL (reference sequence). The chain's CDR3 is CASSHPGARVYGYTF. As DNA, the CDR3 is TGTGCCAGCAGCCATCCAGGGGCACGAGTCTATGGCTACACCTTC.

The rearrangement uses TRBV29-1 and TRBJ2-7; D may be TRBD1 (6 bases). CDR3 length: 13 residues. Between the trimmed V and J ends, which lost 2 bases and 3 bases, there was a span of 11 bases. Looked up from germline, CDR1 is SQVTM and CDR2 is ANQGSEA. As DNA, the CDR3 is TGCAGCGTTGAATTTGGGACACGCTACGAGCAGTACTTC. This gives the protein CSVEFGTRYEQYF.

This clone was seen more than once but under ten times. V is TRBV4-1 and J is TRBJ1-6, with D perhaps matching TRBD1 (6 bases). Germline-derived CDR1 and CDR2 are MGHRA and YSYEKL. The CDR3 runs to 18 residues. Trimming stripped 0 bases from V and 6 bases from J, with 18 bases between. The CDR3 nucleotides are TGCGCCAGCAGCCAAGATGGAGACAGGACAGAGACTAATTCACCCCTCCACTTT. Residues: CASSQDGDRTETNSPLHF.

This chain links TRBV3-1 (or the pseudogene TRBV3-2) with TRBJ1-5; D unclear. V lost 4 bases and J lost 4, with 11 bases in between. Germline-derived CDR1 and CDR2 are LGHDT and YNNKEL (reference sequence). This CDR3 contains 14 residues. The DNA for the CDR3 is TGTGCCAGCAGCCTTGGACGGCTAAATCAGCCCCAGCATTTT. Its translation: CASSLGRLNQPQHF.

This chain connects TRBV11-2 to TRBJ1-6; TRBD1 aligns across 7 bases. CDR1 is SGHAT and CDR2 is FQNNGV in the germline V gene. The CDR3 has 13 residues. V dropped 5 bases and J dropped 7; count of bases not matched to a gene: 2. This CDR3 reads CASSLTGNSPLHF. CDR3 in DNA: TGTGCCAGCAGCCTGACAGGGAATTCACCCCTCCACTTT. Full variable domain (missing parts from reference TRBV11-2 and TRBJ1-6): EAGVAQSPRYKIIEKRQSVAFWCNPISGHATLYWYQQILGQGPKLLIQFQNNGVVDDSQLPKDRFSAERLKGVDSTLKIQPAKLEDSAVYLCASSLTGNSPLHFGNGTRLTVT.

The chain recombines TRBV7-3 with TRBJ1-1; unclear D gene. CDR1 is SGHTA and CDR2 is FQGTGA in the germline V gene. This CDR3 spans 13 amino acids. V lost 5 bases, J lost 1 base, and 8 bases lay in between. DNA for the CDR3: TGTGCCAGCAGCCAGGTGCGGAACACTGAAGCTTTCTTT. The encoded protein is CASSQVRNTEAFF.

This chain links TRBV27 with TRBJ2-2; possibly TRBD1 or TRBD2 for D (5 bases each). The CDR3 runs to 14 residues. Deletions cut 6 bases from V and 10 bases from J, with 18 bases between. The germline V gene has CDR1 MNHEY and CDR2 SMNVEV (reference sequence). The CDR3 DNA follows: TGTGCCAGCAGCCTGGGACCCCGTATCGAGGAGCTGTTTTTT. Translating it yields CASSLGPRIEELFF.

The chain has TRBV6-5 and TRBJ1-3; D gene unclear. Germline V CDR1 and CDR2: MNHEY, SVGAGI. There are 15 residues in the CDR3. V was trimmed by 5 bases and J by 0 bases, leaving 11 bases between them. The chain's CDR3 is CASSPWAHSGNTIYF. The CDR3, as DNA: TGTGCCAGCAGTCCCTGGGCCCACTCTGGAAACACCATATATTTT.

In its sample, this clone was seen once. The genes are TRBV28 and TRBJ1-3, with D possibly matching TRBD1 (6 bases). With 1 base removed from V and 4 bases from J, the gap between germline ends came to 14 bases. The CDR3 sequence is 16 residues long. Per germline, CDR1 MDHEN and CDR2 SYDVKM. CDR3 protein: CASSLSGTPRGNTIYF. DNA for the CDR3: TGTGCCAGCAGTTTATCCGGGACACCAAGAGGAAACACCATATATTTT.

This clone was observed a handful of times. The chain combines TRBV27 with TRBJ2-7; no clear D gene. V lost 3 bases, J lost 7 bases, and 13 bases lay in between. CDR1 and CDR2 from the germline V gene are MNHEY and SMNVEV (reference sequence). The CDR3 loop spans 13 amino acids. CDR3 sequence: CASSFELTGEQYF. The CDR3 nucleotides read TGTGCCAGCAGTTTCGAACTTACTGGGGAGCAGTACTTC.

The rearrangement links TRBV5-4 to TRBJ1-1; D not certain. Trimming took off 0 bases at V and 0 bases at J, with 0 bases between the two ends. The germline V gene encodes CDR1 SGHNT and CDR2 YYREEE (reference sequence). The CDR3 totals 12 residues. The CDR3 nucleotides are TGTGCCAGCAGCTTGGTGAACACTGAAGCTTTCTTT. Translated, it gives CASSLVNTEAFF. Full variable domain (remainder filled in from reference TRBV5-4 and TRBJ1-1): ETGVTQSPTHLIKTRGQQVTLRCSSQSGHNTVSWYQQALGQGPQFIFQYYREEENGRGNFPPRFSGLQFPNYSSELNVNALELDDSALYLCASSLVNTEAFFGQGTRLTVV.

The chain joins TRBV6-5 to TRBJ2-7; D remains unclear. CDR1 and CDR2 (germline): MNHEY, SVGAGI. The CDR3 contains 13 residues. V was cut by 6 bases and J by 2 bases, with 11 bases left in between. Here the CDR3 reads CASSHGITYEQYF. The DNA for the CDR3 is TGTGCCAGCAGCCACGGCATAACCTACGAGCAGTACTTC.